These T cell receptor beta chains were read from a single sample in a study of CD8+CD57+ T cells in acquired aplastic anemia. TCRdb re-called the reads through MiXCR, storing one row per CDR3 protein. The sample consists of roughly 40,000 distinct CDR3 sequences, 68% of them appearing once. Material for sequencing was sorted CD4+, CD8+, or CD8+CD57+ T cells (not recorded which) from PBMCs. These receptors were collected from a human donor in good health, serving as a control. Each CDR3 is given with its conserved first and last residue. Fields, in order: clone size, J gene, V gene, D gene, CDR3 DNA, CDR3 protein. A D gene is named only where the DNA matches it firmly. The size field is filled for only some rows; it gives once, few, many or a size class.

- | TRBJ2-7 | TRBV7-2 | - | TGTGCCAGCAGCTCCGGACATTACGAGCAGTACTTC | CASSSGHYEQYF
- | TRBJ2-1 | TRBV10-1 | - | TGCGCCAGCAGTGAGTTGTCGGAGGGGGAGCAGTTCTTC | CASSELSEGEQFF
- | TRBJ2-2 | TRBV13 | TRBD2 | TGTGCCAGCAGCCTCGGGAGGCGGGCGGACACCGGGGAGCTGTTTTTT | CASSLGRRADTGELFF
- | TRBJ2-1 | TRBV20-1 | TRBD2 | TGCAGTGCTAGACCCCCACTAGCGGAGGTTGGTGAGCAGTTCTTC | CSARPPLAEVGEQFF
few | TRBJ2-5 | TRBV7-6 | TRBD1 | TGTGCCAGCAGCTTAGGGACAGGGGGAGCGGGGACCCAGTACTTC | CASSLGTGGAGTQYF
- | TRBJ2-5 | TRBV4-2 | - | TGTGCCAGCAGCCCAGGTGGCCCCCAAGAGACCCAGTACTTC | CASSPGGPQETQYF
- | TRBJ1-2 | TRBV5-1 | - | TGCGCCAGCAGCTTGGTCGCCAGGGAGGACGGCTACACCTTC | CASSLVAREDGYTF
medium-sized | TRBJ1-6 | TRBV7-6 | - | TGTGCCAGCAGCCTAAGCAGGGGTAATTCACCCCTCCACTTT | CASSLSRGNSPLHF
- | TRBJ2-3 | TRBV20-1 | - | TGCAGTGCCAACCTCGGGGGAGGCACAGATACGCAGTATTTT | CSANLGGGTDTQYF
- | TRBJ2-3 | TRBV6-5 | TRBD2 | TGTGCCAGCAGTTACTCGCTGGGGGGGGTGGATACGCAGTATTTT | CASSYSLGGVDTQYF
- | TRBJ2-7 | TRBV12-3/TRBV12-4 | - | TGTACCAGCAGTTTACCCGGAGGGTACTACTCCTACGAGCAGTACTTC | CTSSLPGGYYSYEQYF
- | TRBJ1-3 | TRBV19 | - | TGTGCCAGTAGCCCAGACGACAGCTACTCTGGAAACACCATATATTTT | CASSPDDSYSGNTIYF
- | TRBJ2-5 | TRBV20-1 | - | TGCAGTGGAAGAACCGCCGGGGAGACCCAGTACTTC | CSGRTAGETQYF
- | TRBJ1-1 | TRBV7-6 | - | TGTGCCAGCAGCTTAAGGAGGGGCACTGAAGCTTTCTTT | CASSLRRGTEAFF
- | TRBJ2-7 | TRBV7-6 | - | TGTGCCAGCAGCTTAGAAGGCAGGCCCGAGCAGTACTTC | CASSLEGRPEQYF
- | TRBJ1-6 | TRBV7-9 | - | TGTGCCAGCAGTTTCGGGGCCTATAATTCACCCCTCCACTTT | CASSFGAYNSPLHF
- | TRBJ1-1 | TRBV2 | - | TGTGCCAGCACGCCGGGACATCTGAACACTGAAGCTTTCTTT | CASTPGHLNTEAFF